This TCR beta chain was sequenced during a study of T cells in Graves' hyperthyroidism and ophthalmopathy. This clonotype has at least ten counts. Its antigen is as yet unknown. Amplification yielded TCR beta CDR3 regions, with RNA transcripts as the source. The HTBI primer set drove a first-round RT-PCR of the TCR CDR3. Using its own MiXCR run on the multiplex PCR reads, TCRdb lists one record per CDR3 protein. The table records 500,000 to 750,000 distinct CDR3 sequences, about 15% of them present only once. The CDR3 spans 15 residues. The V and J ends lost 3 bases and 10 bases, in that order; junction bases with no gene match: 11. Germline V gives CDR1 DFQATT, CDR2 SNEGSKA (reference sequence). Hyperthyroidism of Graves' type that showed no ophthalmopathy progression within 18 months was stable. Uncontrolled infection, other autoimmune disease, pregnancy or lactation led to exclusion. Together with thyroid ultrasound, orbital computed tomography, serum thyroxine and TRAb, clinical symptoms were used for diagnoses.

Regarding the study as a whole: Blood also held most thyroid clonotypes expanded beyond 0.001.

The chain joins TRBV20-1 to TRBJ2-1, with 11 bases identical to TRBD2. Sequencing used blood. The clonotype comes from a woman in her twenties or thirties with Graves' hyperthyroidism. In DNA form, the CDR3 reads TGCAGTGCTAGGGACAGTAGCGGGAGGGCAGAAGAGCAGTTCTTC. Its translation is CSARDSSGRAEEQFF.